Shown below are 28 T cell receptor beta chains from a single sample sequenced in a study of cytomegalovirus exposure and HLA in healthy donors. The PCR employed 60 Vbeta primers together with 13 Jbeta primers. The repertoire was sequenced with immunoSEQ multiplex PCR; TCRdb's copy has only in-frame clones and lacks some. The profile covers about 110,000 clones, with 75% appearing a single time and around 3% taken by the ten largest. The sample taken for sequencing was PBMCs. These receptors originate from a male donor in good health and CMV-seropositive.

This clone appeared a single time. The rearrangement joins TRBV5-1 to TRBJ2-5; 8 nucleotides align to TRBD1. V shed 0 bases, J shed 1 base, and the junction held 5 bases outside the gene matches. CDR3 length: 16 amino acids. Germline V gives CDR1 SGHRS, CDR2 YFSETQ. The CDR3 bases are TGCGCCAGCAGCTTGGGGGCGACAGGGGCCCAAGAGACCCAGTACTTC. This translates into CASSLGATGAQETQYF.

The chain joins TRBV7-2 to TRBJ2-7; TRBD1 agrees at 7 bases. V shed 5 bases and J 7 bases; nucleotides not matched to a gene: 8. CDR1 is SGHTA and CDR2 is FQGNSA in the germline V gene. CDR3 size: 13 residues. The CDR3 nucleotides are TGTGCCAGCAGCCCCGACAGGGTCTGGGAGCAGTACTTC. This gives the protein CASSPDRVWEQYF.

V and J are TRBV7-6 and TRBJ2-7, with unresolved D. There are 14 residues in the CDR3. The germline V and J ends were trimmed by 1 base and 3 bases, with 10 bases remaining between them. The V gene's germline CDR1 is SGHVS and CDR2 FNYEAQ. The CDR3 DNA sequence: TGTGCCAGCAGCTTAGGCCCCCTCGGCTACGAGCAGTACTTC. Its translation: CASSLGPLGYEQYF.

The rearrangement links TRBV6-4 to TRBJ2-6; D is unclear. Germline V gene data show CDR1 as MRHNA and CDR2 as SNTAGT. The V and J ends lost 1 base and 0 bases respectively, with 7 bases between them. The CDR3 sequence is 16 residues long. CDR3 residues: CASSDFPSSGANVLTF. Written as DNA, the CDR3 is TGTGCCAGCAGTGACTTTCCCAGCTCTGGGGCCAACGTCCTGACTTTC.

The rearrangement joins TRBV30 to TRBJ2-5; 9 positions match TRBD2. The closer fit of TRBJ2-7 to the DNA end suggests the J call may be wrong. CDR3 size: 15 residues. Germline CDR1 is GTSNPN and CDR2 is SVGIG (reference sequence). CDR3 sequence reads: CAWKSRAGGLGEQYF. CDR3 sequence (DNA): TGTGCCTGGAAATCCCGAGCGGGAGGTTTGGGCGAGCAGTACTTC.

This sequence joins TRBV14 and TRBJ1-6; D call uncertain. Looked up from germline, CDR1 is SGHDN and CDR2 is FVKESK. With 2 bases removed from V and 10 bases from J, the gap between germline ends came to 6 bases. The CDR3 has 12 residues. The CDR3: CASSQFLSPLHF. In DNA, the CDR3 is TGTGCCAGCAGCCAATTCCTATCACCCCTCCACTTT.

The V gene is TRBV7-6, the J gene TRBJ1-1, with TRBD1 as a possible D gene (6 bases). This CDR3 spans 14 amino acids. Trimming left V 8 bases short and J 7 bases short, with 20 bases between. CDR1 is SGHVS, CDR2 FNYEAQ, per germline. The CDR3 protein is CASVLGEGVGEAFF. CDR3 DNA sequence: TGTGCCAGCGTACTAGGGGAGGGGGTGGGTGAAGCTTTCTTT.

The V call is TRBV5-1, the J call TRBJ1-2; TRBD1 is a possible D gene (6 bases). This CDR3 spans 13 amino acids. The V end lost 4 bases, the J end lost 3 bases, and 10 bases lay between the germline ends. Germline CDR1 SGHRS, CDR2 YFSETQ. This chain's CDR3 is CASSLTGDYGYTF. The CDR3 bases are TGCGCCAGCAGCCTGACAGGCGACTATGGCTACACCTTC.

CDR3 coding DNA: TGCGCCAGCAGCCAGAAGGGACAGCCAAGCTCCTACGAGCAGTACTTC. It is translated as CASSQKGQPSSYEQYF. V and J are TRBV4-1 and TRBJ2-5; 7 bases map to TRBD1. The DNA end favors TRBJ2-7, so the J call may be wrong. This CDR3 comprises 16 residues. Germline V lookup: CDR1 MGHRA, CDR2 YSYEKL.

This chain's CDR3 is CASSSHPGGSTGELFF. Here the CDR3 DNA reads TGTGCCAGCAGCTCTCACCCAGGGGGCAGCACCGGGGAGCTGTTTTTT. The genes are TRBV5-6 and TRBJ2-2, with TRBD1 identical over 8 bases. Trimming at V came to 3 bases and at J to 4 bases, leaving 8 bases not matched to a gene. Germline CDR1 reads SGHDT; CDR2 reads YYEEEE. The CDR3 has 16 amino acids.

The chain has TRBV29-1 and TRBJ1-4, with 8 bases aligning to TRBD1. V gave up 0 bases and J gave up 6 bases; unmatched junction bases: 6. Germline V gene lookup returns CDR1 SQVTM and CDR2 ANQGSEA. This CDR3 has 15 amino acids. The CDR3 sequence is CSVEERTGTDEKLFF. DNA of the CDR3: TGCAGCGTTGAAGAGCGGACAGGGACGGATGAAAAACTGTTTTTT.

CDR3 amino acids: CASLRSTDTQYF. CDR3 in DNA: TGTGCCAGCCTTCGTAGCACAGATACGCAGTATTTT. The rearrangement links TRBV2 to TRBJ2-3; unclear D gene. CDR1 and CDR2 from the germline V gene are SNHLY and FYNNEI. The CDR3 totals 12 residues. V lost 8 bases, J lost 0 bases, and 6 bases lay in between.

V is TRBV27 and J is TRBJ2-2; TRBD2 is a possible D gene (7 bases). The CDR3 runs to 17 residues. V was pared by 5 bases and J by 4 bases, with 20 bases between. Germline CDR1 MNHEY, CDR2 SMNVEV (reference sequence). This CDR3 reads CASSLRGGGSRTGELFF. In DNA, the CDR3 is TGTGCCAGCAGTCTCAGGGGAGGGGGGTCGCGCACCGGGGAGCTGTTTTTT.

The V call is TRBV19, the J call TRBJ1-1; 7 positions agree with TRBD1. The CDR3 runs 15 residues. V was pared by 5 bases and J by 5 bases, with 11 bases of the junction left unmatched. Germline V gene sequence: CDR1 LNHDA, CDR2 SQIVND (reference sequence). CDR3 bases: TGTGCCAGTAGTCCCCGACAGGGTGGGCTGACTGAAGCTTTCTTT. The encoded protein is CASSPRQGGLTEAFF.

This chain joins TRBV6-5 and TRBJ1-5; D might be TRBD1 (6 bases). The CDR3 is 13 residues long. Germline lookup yields CDR1 MNHEY and CDR2 SVGAGI. With 2 bases removed from V and 11 bases from J, the gap between germline ends came to 13 bases. The CDR3 loop reads CASSYGGVGAQHF. The CDR3 DNA follows: TGTGCCAGCAGTTACGGGGGCGTCGGGGCCCAGCATTTT.

The chain links TRBV19 to TRBJ1-5, with a possible D match to TRBD1 (5 bases). There are 15 residues in the CDR3. Trimming removed 1 base from V and 2 bases from J, with 9 bases in between. CDR1 is LNHDA, CDR2 SQIVND, per germline (reference sequence). CDR3 in amino acids: CASSIGQMGNQPQHF. The CDR3 region has the DNA TGTGCCAGTAGTATAGGACAGATGGGCAATCAGCCCCAGCATTTT.

V and J are TRBV30 and TRBJ1-1; possible D gene TRBD1, 5 bases. The CDR3 contains 12 residues. Germline CDR1 GTSNPN, CDR2 SVGIG (reference sequence). Between the trimmed V and J ends, which lost 3 bases and 3 bases, there was a span of 8 bases. This CDR3 reads CAWRWGDTEAFF. The CDR3 nucleotides read TGTGCCTGGAGGTGGGGGGACACTGAAGCTTTCTTT.

This clone was recorded a few times. The V call is TRBV28, the J call TRBJ2-5, with TRBD2 matching over 7 bases. CDR3 length: 16 amino acids. The V gene end was trimmed by 2 bases and the J gene end by 5 bases; junction bases not matched to a gene: 11. Germline values: CDR1 MDHEN, CDR2 SYDVKM. The CDR3 nucleotides read TGTGCCAGCAGTTTAACTGGGGGGGTCGGTCACGAGACCCAGTACTTC. It is translated as CASSLTGGVGHETQYF. The entire variable domain, with the rest obtained from reference TRBV28 and TRBJ2-5, is as follows: DVKVTQSSRYLVKRTGEKVFLECVQDMDHENMFWYRQDPGLGLRLIYFSYDVKMKEKGDIPEGYSVSREKKERFSLILESASTNQTSMYLCASSLTGGVGHETQYFGPGTRLLVL.

The chain recombines TRBV28 with TRBJ2-7, with TRBD2 identical over 13 bases. Trimming at V came to 3 bases and at J to 3 bases, leaving 2 bases not matched to a gene. The germline V gene encodes CDR1 MDHEN and CDR2 SYDVKM. CDR3 length equals 15 residues. CDR3 nucleotide sequence: TGTGCCAGCAGTTTGGGACTAGCGGGAAACTACGAGCAGTACTTC. This encodes CASSLGLAGNYEQYF.

The chain combines TRBV7-2 with TRBJ2-1; weak D call: TRBD2 (6 bases). Per the germline V gene, CDR1 is SGHTA and CDR2 is FQGNSA. This CDR3 has 16 residues. The germline V and J ends were trimmed by 2 bases and 3 bases, with 14 bases remaining between them. CDR3 bases: TGTGCCAGCAGCTTAAGGTTAGCGGAACTCTACAATGAGCAGTTCTTC. It encodes CASSLRLAELYNEQFF. Full variable domain (outside the CDR3, taken from reference TRBV7-2 and TRBJ2-1): GAGVSQSPSNKVTEKGKDVELRCDPISGHTALYWYRQSLGQGLEFLIYFQGNSAPDKSGLPSDRFSAERTGGSVSTLTIQRTQQEDSAVYLCASSLRLAELYNEQFFGPGTRLTVL.

The chain links TRBV19 to TRBJ2-3; the match to TRBD1 covers 7 bases. The CDR3 spans 14 residues. Per the germline V gene, CDR1 is LNHDA and CDR2 is SQIVND (reference sequence). The V gene end was trimmed by 6 bases and the J gene end by 2 bases; junction bases not matched to a gene: 5. The CDR3 spells CASRPGQYTDTQYF. CDR3 DNA: TGTGCCAGTAGACCGGGACAGTACACAGATACGCAGTATTTT.

The V gene is TRBV18, the J gene TRBJ2-7; 10 bases match TRBD2. This CDR3 region has 16 residues. Germline CDR1 and CDR2: KGHSH and LQKENI. V was clipped by 0 bases and J by 6 bases; unmatched bases: 8. The CDR3 protein is CASSPPMLAGVSEQYF. CDR3 bases: TGTGCCAGCTCACCACCTATGCTAGCGGGAGTTTCCGAGCAGTACTTC.

This clone was detected only a few times. The chain joins TRBV5-1 to TRBJ1-1, with no clear D. Germline loops: CDR1 SGHRS, CDR2 YFSETQ. With 3 bases removed from V and 1 base from J, the gap between germline ends came to 10 bases. CDR3 size: 14 residues. CDR3 DNA sequence: TGCGCCAGCAGCTCCTCGCCAGGGAACACTGAAGCTTTCTTT. This encodes CASSSSPGNTEAFF.

This chain joins TRBV6-4 and TRBJ1-1; D is unresolved. The CDR3 has 16 residues. Deletions cut 3 bases from V and 1 base from J, with 15 bases between. Per the germline V gene, CDR1 is MRHNA and CDR2 is SNTAGT. CDR3 nucleotides: TGTGCCAGCAGTGAGGTCTACCGCACCTCGAACACTGAAGCTTTCTTT. Its translation: CASSEVYRTSNTEAFF.

The gene calls are TRBV7-8 and TRBJ2-7, with 8 positions matching TRBD1. Trimming at V came to 1 base and at J to 4 bases, leaving 3 bases not matched to a gene. Looked up from germline, CDR1 is SGHVS and CDR2 is FQNEAQ. This CDR3 has 14 amino acids. CDR3 DNA: TGTGCCAGCAGCTTAGATAGGACAGGGTACGAGCAGTACTTC. Amino acids: CASSLDRTGYEQYF.

V and J are TRBV29-1 and TRBJ2-7; 7 bases line up with TRBD1. This CDR3 has 15 residues. The germline V gene has CDR1 SQVTM and CDR2 ANQGSEA. The V segment lost 2 bases and the J segment 3 bases; nucleotides outside the gene matches: 10. In DNA, the CDR3 is TGCAGCGTTGAAAGCGGACAGGTTGAAAGCTACGAGCAGTACTTC. The encoded protein is CSVESGQVESYEQYF.

The chain joins TRBV4-3 to TRBJ2-2; the D gene is possibly TRBD2 (6 bases). Germline V lookup: CDR1 LGHNA, CDR2 YSLEER. Trimming shortened V by 2 bases and J by 8 bases, and 21 bases separated the two germline ends. This CDR3 is built from 17 residues. CDR3 sequence reads: CASSQSPGLLIKGELFF. The CDR3 region has the DNA TGCGCCAGCAGCCAATCTCCGGGACTCCTGATCAAGGGGGAGCTGTTTTTT.

The rearrangement uses TRBV30 and TRBJ1-5; TRBD1 is a possible D gene (5 bases). Trimming pared 7 bases from V and 0 bases from J, leaving 10 bases between. Germline CDR1 GTSNPN, CDR2 SVGIG (reference sequence). This CDR3 region has 13 residues. The CDR3 DNA follows: TGTGCCTCCCCGGGGGGTAGCAATCAGCCCCAGCATTTT. Its translation is CASPGGSNQPQHF.